Below, 13 T cell receptor beta chains from the same sample are listed, as sequenced in a study of regulatory T cells in long-lasting Graves disease. Libraries of TCR beta came from iRepertoire HTBI primers plus Arm-PCR of CDR3 regions. MiXCR, applied by TCRdb to the multiplex PCR reads, yields one record per CDR3 protein. The sample consists of a few hundred thousand distinct CDR3 sequences, 15% to 20% of them appearing once. Time point indicated: newly diagnosed GD, antithyroid drugs for less than 3 months. The TCR library was prepared using RNA isolated from PBMCs. The sample also formed part of further work on T cells in Graves' hyperthyroidism and ophthalmopathy.

This specimen was peripheral blood mononuclear cells (PBMCs), taken at new diagnosis, from a patient treated with antithyroid drugs. The receptors derive from a woman aged 25-40 years with Graves disease.

This clonotype was counted a few times. The chain is built from TRBV27 and TRBJ2-7; D remains ambiguous. The germline V and J ends were trimmed by 1 base and 1 base, with 11 bases remaining between them. Germline lookup yields CDR1 MNHEY and CDR2 SMNVEV (reference sequence). The CDR3 extends over 15 amino acids. For the CDR3, the DNA is TGTGCCAGCAGTTTATTTGGCAGTATATCCTACGAGCAGTACTTC. It codes for CASSLFGSISYEQYF.

The CDR3: CATSRETAFSDDRNTIYF. The CDR3 DNA sequence: TGTGCCACCAGCAGAGAGACAGCGTTTTCGGACGATCGAAACACCATATATTTT. The chain links TRBV15 to TRBJ1-3; a weak D match, TRBD1 (5 bases). Germline V gene data show CDR1 as LNHNV and CDR2 as YYDKDF (reference sequence). The CDR3 has 18 amino acids. V lost 0 bases and J lost 5, with 20 bases in between.

The gene calls are TRBV27 and TRBJ2-7; 9 bases match TRBD2. Germline V lookup: CDR1 MNHEY, CDR2 SMNVEV (reference sequence). This CDR3 is built from 15 residues. J was trimmed by 4 bases and V by 4 bases; bases with no gene match: 8. This chain's CDR3 is CASSSQASGAYEQYF. For the CDR3, the DNA is TGTGCCAGCAGTTCCCAGGCTAGCGGGGCTTACGAGCAGTACTTC.

This clonotype was picked up a small number of times. The chain uses TRBV20-1 and TRBJ1-1; tentatively, D is TRBD1 (6 bases). Trimming removed 0 bases at V and 1 base at J, with 15 bases between. The germline V gene has CDR1 DFQATT and CDR2 SNEGSKA (reference sequence). CDR3 size: 16 residues. CDR3 coding DNA: TGCAGTGCTAGAGATCGAGGTGTGGGGGCGAACACTGAAGCTTTCTTT. It translates to CSARDRGVGANTEAFF.

At least ten counts were recorded for this clonotype. The chain has TRBV6-1 and TRBJ2-7, with D tentatively TRBD1 (6 bases). This CDR3 has 12 residues. V lost 5 bases to trimming and J lost 5 bases, with 10 bases between them. Per germline, CDR1 MNHNS and CDR2 SASEGT. This CDR3 reads CASSRQVNEQYF. CDR3 bases: TGTGCCAGCAGTCGACAGGTGAACGAGCAGTACTTC.

This clonotype occurred many times. This chain connects TRBV9 to TRBJ1-6; 8 nucleotides align to TRBD1. The V and J ends lost 4 bases and 9 bases, in that order; junction bases with no gene match: 6. This CDR3 is built from 14 residues. CDR1 is SGDLS, CDR2 YYNGEE, per germline. CDR3 nucleotide sequence: TGTGCCAGCAGCCAAGGGACAGGCCCTTCACCCCTCCACTTT. Its translation: CASSQGTGPSPLHF. Filled out from reference TRBV9 and TRBJ1-6, the complete variable domain reads DSGVTQTPKHLITATGQRVTLRCSPRSGDLSVYWYQQSLDQGLQFLIQYYNGEERAKGNILERFSAQQFPDLHSELNLSSLELGDSALYFCASSQGTGPSPLHFGNGTRLTVT.

There are many counts of this clonotype. The J gene is TRBJ2-1, the V gene TRBV11-2; the match to TRBD2 covers 7 bases. Germline values: CDR1 SGHAT, CDR2 FQNNGV. V trimming: 1 base; J trimming: 2 bases; junction bases outside the gene matches: 2. This CDR3 has 15 residues. The DNA of the CDR3 is TGTGCCAGCAGCTTAGGGGGGGGACCCTACAATGAGCAGTTCTTC. Translated: CASSLGGGPYNEQFF.

This clonotype was counted a single time. V gene TRBV19 combines with J gene TRBJ2-7, with 8 bases identical to TRBD2. V trimming: 0 bases; J trimming: 2 bases; junction bases outside the gene matches: 3. From germline, CDR1 is LNHDA and CDR2 SQIVND (reference sequence). There are 15 residues in the CDR3. The CDR3 DNA reads TGTGCCAGTAGTATAGACCAGCGGGGGCCCTACGAGCAGTACTTC. The encoded protein is CASSIDQRGPYEQYF.

In this sample, this clonotype turned up many times. The junction shows a germline mismatch at one end, possibly a read error. V usage is TRBV4-1 and J usage is TRBJ1-1; no definite D call. This CDR3 is built from 15 residues. The germline V gene has CDR1 MGHRA and CDR2 YSYEKL. The CDR3 here is CASSPLTGYNTEAFF. In DNA form, the CDR3 reads TGTGCCAGCAGCCCCCTGACCGGATACAACACTGAAGCTTTCTTT.

A single count supports this clonotype. This may be a read error, as it is one base from a much larger clone. CDR3 loop: CASMVRQLMNTGAFF. CDR3 sequence (DNA): TGTGCCAGCATGGTCCGGCAGCTTATGAACACTGGAGCTTTCTTT. The chain couples TRBV6-2 or TRBV6-3 to TRBJ1-1, with D unresolved. There are 15 residues in the CDR3. CDR1 is MNHEY and CDR2 is SVGEGT in the germline V gene.

Many counts were recorded for this clonotype. The chain recombines TRBV20-1 with TRBJ2-7, with 12 bases fitting TRBD2. This CDR3 is built from 14 residues. The J segment lost 4 bases and the V segment lost 6 bases, leaving 7 bases of the junction unmatched. Looked up from germline, CDR1 is DFQATT and CDR2 is SNEGSKA (reference sequence). CDR3 coding DNA: TGCAGTGCCCAACTAGCGGGGGGAGTGTACGAGCAGTACTTC. Its translation is CSAQLAGGVYEQYF.

This clonotype showed up many times. The chain has TRBV7-6 and TRBJ2-1; D is possibly TRBD2 (6 bases). V lost 3 bases and J 9 bases, leaving 15 bases between the germline ends. The CDR3 runs 14 residues. Germline CDR1 SGHVS, CDR2 FNYEAQ. CDR3 loop: CASSFESGGTEQFF. The CDR3 DNA reads TGTGCCAGCAGCTTCGAATCTGGAGGGACTGAGCAGTTCTTC.

There are many counts of this clonotype. This sequence joins TRBV4-1 and TRBJ1-1; a possible D gene is TRBD1 (5 bases). Germline CDR1 and CDR2: MGHRA and YSYEKL. The ends were cut back, 1 base at V and 4 bases at J, with 13 bases in the middle. The CDR3 sequence is 15 residues long. Here the CDR3 reads CASSQVVAGGTEAFF. The CDR3 DNA reads as TGCGCCAGCAGCCAAGTCGTGGCCGGGGGCACTGAAGCTTTCTTT.